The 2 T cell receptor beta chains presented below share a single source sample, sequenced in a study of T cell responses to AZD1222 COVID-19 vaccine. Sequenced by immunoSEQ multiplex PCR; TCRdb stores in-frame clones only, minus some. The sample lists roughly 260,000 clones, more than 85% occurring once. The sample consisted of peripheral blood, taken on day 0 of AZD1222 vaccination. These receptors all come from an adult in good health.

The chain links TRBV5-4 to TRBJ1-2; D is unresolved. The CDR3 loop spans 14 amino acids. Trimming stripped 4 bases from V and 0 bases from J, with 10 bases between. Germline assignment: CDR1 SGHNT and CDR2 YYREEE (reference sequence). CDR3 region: CASSLGGTNYGYTF. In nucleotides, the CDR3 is TGTGCCAGCAGCCTGGGAGGGACTAACTATGGCTACACCTTC.

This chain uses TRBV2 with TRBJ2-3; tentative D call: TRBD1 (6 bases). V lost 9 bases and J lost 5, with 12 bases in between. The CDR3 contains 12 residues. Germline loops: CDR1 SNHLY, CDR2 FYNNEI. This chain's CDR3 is CASRTVQDTQYF. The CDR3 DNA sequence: TGTGCCAGTAGGACAGTCCAAGATACGCAGTATTTT. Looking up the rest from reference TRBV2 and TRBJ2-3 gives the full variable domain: EPEVTQTPSHQVTQMGQEVILRCVPISNHLYFYWYRQILGQKVEFLVSFYNNEISEKSEIFDDQFSVERPDGSNFTLKIRSTKLEDSAMYFCASRTVQDTQYFGPGTRLTVL.